This record concerns one T cell receptor beta chain sequence. These data come from a study of blood T cell repertoires in COVID-19. Trimming shortened V by 5 bases and J by 0 bases, and 13 bases separated the two germline ends. This CDR3 has 15 amino acids. Germline-derived CDR1 and CDR2 are KGHSH and LQKENI. Clones were read by immunoSEQ multiplex PCR, and TCRdb kept only the in-frame ones, dropping some. The table includes 300,000 to 350,000 clones, just under 90% detected once. The chain has TRBV18 and TRBJ1-2; maybe TRBD1 (5 bases). Sequenced material: PBMCs or T cells enriched from blood (not recorded which). The TCR comes from a woman younger than 45 who had recovered from COVID-19. CDR3 region: CASSKGGAANYGYTF. CDR3 nucleotides: TGTGCCAGCTCAAAAGGAGGGGCGGCTAACTATGGCTACACCTTC.